Below are 20 T cell receptor beta chains sequenced from a single sample in a study of tumor and adjacent non-tumor tissue in lung cancer. Three rounds of nested PCR, following a modified ARM-PCR protocol, produced the TCRbeta library. TCRdb re-analysed the multiplex PCR reads in MiXCR, keeping a single row per CDR3 protein. The data show around 74,000 distinct CDR3 sequences, under 70% seen once. The template was RNA from unsorted bulk tissue. Distant lung tissue was collected more than 3 cm away from the tumor edge. The specimen was distant non-tumor lung tissue. The receptors were gathered from a woman aged 50 to 65 with non-small cell lung cancer.

This CDR3 is CSALVAGSTGELFF. The DNA of the CDR3 is TGCAGTGCTCTAGTAGCGGGAAGCACCGGGGAGCTGTTTTTT. V is TRBV20-1 and J is TRBJ2-2; TRBD2 aligns across 8 bases. Losses at the gene ends were 5 bases for V and 4 bases for J; bases not matched to a gene: 6. Germline V gives CDR1 DFQATT, CDR2 SNEGSKA (reference sequence). This CDR3 has 14 amino acids.

To note about this clonotype: The junction and the germline gene differ at one end; a read error may be behind it. The rearrangement links TRBV6-2 or TRBV6-3 to TRBJ2-1; D call uncertain. The CDR3 length is 12 residues. Per the germline V gene, CDR1 is MNHEY and CDR2 is SVGEGT. The CDR3 DNA is TGTACCAGCAGCCCCTCCCGGAATGAGCAGTTCTTC. This translates into CTSSPSRNEQFF.

As concerns this clonotype: This may arise from a read error, as a much more abundant clone is one base away. The V and J genes are TRBV12-3 or TRBV12-4 and TRBJ1-1; the D is unclear. The CDR3 is 14 residues long. The CDR3 bases are TGTGCCAGCAATTTAGGCGGATCTAACACTGAAGCTTTCTTT. This translates into CASNLGGSNTEAFF.

This chain joins TRBV30 and TRBJ2-7, with D perhaps TRBD1 (5 bases). Trimming cost V 4 bases and J 5 bases, with 12 bases left between them. CDR1 and CDR2 from the germline V gene are GTSNPN and SVGIG (reference sequence). The CDR3 covers 12 residues. CDR3 coding DNA: TGTGCCTGGACTGTATCAGGGAACGAGCAGTACTTC. Translation gives CAWTVSGNEQYF.

About this clonotype itself: Mismatch with germline at one junction end may stem from a read error. CDR3: CSTSGGLDTDMQYF. CDR3 coding DNA: TGCAGTACTAGTGGGGGGCTGGACACAGATATGCAGTATTTT. V gene TRBV20-1 combines with J gene TRBJ2-3; D may be TRBD1 or TRBD2 (6 bases each). Germline V lookup: CDR1 DFQATT, CDR2 SNEGSKA (reference sequence). The CDR3 contains 14 residues.

Regarding this clonotype: The junction departs from the called germline gene at one end, perhaps through a read error. This sequence joins TRBV11-2 and TRBJ2-1, with 9 bases fitting TRBD1. This CDR3 has 12 amino acids. The germline V gene has CDR1 SGHAT and CDR2 FQNNGV. CDR3 residues: CASSFSLTGGLF. The CDR3 region has the DNA TGTGCCAGCAGCTTTAGCCTCACAGGGGGCCTCTTC.

A word on this clonotype: A single base separates this from a much larger clone, so it may be a read error. CDR3 coding DNA: TGTGCCAGCAGCCCCCCCCAGGGGAGCTATGGGGCCAACGTCCTGACTTTC. It translates to CASSPPQGSYGANVLTF. The chain employs TRBV7-9 and TRBJ2-6, with D possibly TRBD1 on 6 matching bases. The germline V gene encodes CDR1 SEHNR and CDR2 FQNEAQ (reference sequence). The CDR3 spans 17 residues. The germline V and J ends were trimmed by 5 bases and 3 bases, with 17 bases remaining between them.

This clonotype came up once. The junction does not match germline at one end; this may be a read error. The V call is TRBV11-2, the J call TRBJ2-1, with 12 bases that match TRBD2. The CDR3 contains 18 residues. Germline V gives CDR1 SGHAT, CDR2 FQNNGV. The CDR3 here is CVSSFSTSGRGTYNQQFF. In nucleotides, the CDR3 is TGTGTCAGCAGCTTTTCGACTAGCGGGAGAGGGACCTACAATCAGCAGTTCTTC.

This clonotype appeared a single time. No conserved phenylalanine or tryptophan is present at the end of the CDR3, so a read error is the likely explanation. The rearrangement joins TRBV28 to TRBJ1-1; a weak D match, TRBD1 (6 bases). Trimming took 2 bases from V and 11 from J, leaving 21 bases between them. The CDR3 totals 15 residues. Per germline, CDR1 MDHEN and CDR2 SYDVKM. CDR3 sequence (DNA): TGTGCCAGCAGTTTAATCCGGGACATGCGCATCAGGGCTTTCCTT. This gives the protein CASSLIRDMRIRAFL.

This clonotype occurred a few times. A read error is possible here, since a much larger clone lies one base away. The rearrangement links TRBV6-6 to TRBJ2-1; 7 bases are shared with TRBD2. Germline-derived CDR1 and CDR2 are MNHNY and SVGAGI (reference sequence). This CDR3 has 16 residues. Here the CDR3 DNA reads TGTGTCAGCAGTTACCCTTCTAGCGGCTCCTACAATGAGCAGTTCTTC. It codes for CVSSYPSSGSYNEQFF.

This clonotype was detected once. This sequence joins TRBV28 and TRBJ2-1; TRBD2 might be the D (7 bases). The CDR3 consists of 18 residues. The germline gives CDR1 MDHEN, CDR2 SYDVKM. V was trimmed by 8 bases and J by 9 bases, leaving 32 bases between them. The CDR3 DNA reads as TGTGCCAGCGCTGAACGTGGGGGGCTCGGCGGGAGAAGGAGTGAGCAGTTCTTC. As protein: CASAERGGLGGRRSEQFF.

Comment on this clonotype: The junction shows a germline mismatch at one end, possibly a read error. The chain has TRBV12-3 or TRBV12-4 and TRBJ2-2, with 8 bases identical to TRBD1. There are 14 residues in the CDR3. CDR3 in amino acids: CPSSPRGHTGELFF. The DNA for the CDR3 is TGTCCCAGCAGCCCCAGGGGGCACACCGGGGAGCTGTTTTTC.

Relative to its sample, this clonotype is medium-sized. V and J are TRBV11-2 and TRBJ1-1; D is unclear. The CDR3 is made up of 12 amino acids. The V and J ends lost 4 bases and 4 bases respectively, with 7 bases between them. Germline assignment: CDR1 SGHAT and CDR2 FQNNGV. In DNA, the CDR3 is TGTGCCAGCAGCTCACGGTTCACTGAAGCTTTCTTT. Its protein product is CASSSRFTEAFF.

A remark on this clonotype: A read error is possible here, since a much larger clone lies one base away. This rearrangement joins TRBV29-1 to TRBJ2-1, with 10 bases fitting TRBD2. The CDR3 sequence is 17 residues long. Germline lookup yields CDR1 SQVTM and CDR2 ANQGSEA. V lost 1 base, J lost 8 bases, and 14 bases stayed unmatched. The CDR3, as DNA: TGCAGCGTTGAAGGAATCGGGGCTAGCGGGAGCGGTGATGAGCAGTTCTTC. Amino acid sequence: CSVEGIGASGSGDEQFF.

This clonotype was observed once. Relative to the germline gene, one junction end is altered; a read error may explain this. The CDR3 region has the DNA TGTGCCAGCAGTTCTACCCGAAATCGGGCCAACGTCCTGACCTTC. This sequence encodes CASSSTRNRANVLTF. V gene TRBV6-2 or TRBV6-3 combines with J gene TRBJ2-6; D gene uncertain. CDR3 length equals 15 residues. Germline V gene sequence: CDR1 MNHEY, CDR2 SVGEGT.

This clonotype was recorded many times. The genes are TRBV6-1 and TRBJ2-3; 8 bases fit TRBD2. This CDR3 has 14 residues. J gave up 2 bases and V 8 bases, and 6 bases lay outside the gene matches. Germline CDR1 and CDR2: MNHNS and SASEGT. The chain's CDR3 is CASRGGLVTDTQYF. CDR3 sequence (DNA): TGTGCCAGCCGGGGGGGACTCGTCACAGATACGCAGTATTTT.

A remark on this clonotype: Since no conserved phenylalanine or tryptophan closes the CDR3, a read error is the likely cause. The V and J genes are TRBV20-1 and TRBJ2-3; D not resolved. Germline-derived CDR1 and CDR2 are DFQATT and SNEGSKA (reference sequence). The CDR3 consists of 11 residues. CDR3 coding DNA: TGCAGTGCTATGGAAACAGATACACAGTATTTA. Amino acid sequence: CSAMETDTQYL.

This clonotype showed up many times. The rearrangement links TRBV20-1 to TRBJ1-1; D unclear. Per germline, CDR1 DFQATT and CDR2 SNEGSKA (reference sequence). V gave up 0 bases and J gave up 6 bases, with 5 bases separating them. The CDR3 is made up of 11 amino acids. The CDR3 loop reads CSARDFPEAFF. The CDR3 DNA sequence: TGCAGTGCTAGAGATTTCCCTGAAGCTTTCTTT.

This clonotype has a count of ten or more. The chain has TRBV20-1 and TRBJ2-7; tentative D call: TRBD2 (7 bases). Looked up from germline, CDR1 is DFQATT and CDR2 is SNEGSKA (reference sequence). The CDR3 runs to 14 residues. The V end lost 4 bases, the J end lost 4 bases, and 17 bases lay between the germline ends. CDR3 bases: TGCAGTGCTAAACGGGGGGCAGGGACATACGAGCAGTACTTC. Its translation: CSAKRGAGTYEQYF.

This clonotype was observed many times. The DNA of the CDR3 is TGCAGCGTTGAAAGGGACGTACAGTCCGAGCAGTACTTC. It yields the protein CSVERDVQSEQYF. The chain carries TRBV29-1 and TRBJ2-7, with D tentatively TRBD1 or TRBD2 (5 bases each). CDR3 length: 13 amino acids. Trimming removed 2 bases at V and 6 bases at J, with 14 bases between. In germline, CDR1 is SQVTM, CDR2 ANQGSEA.